This TCR beta chain was identified during a study of cytomegalovirus exposure and HLA in healthy donors. Study summary: The study placed around 85% of its 350 to 400 genotyped donors in the Caucasian-associated ancestry cluster.

As for this clone: What it binds is not known.

Samples came from healthy bone marrow donors. Study-level results: In a later analysis, specific HLA alleles were associated with more than 15,000 TCR beta sequences at a 0.05 false discovery rate. When analyzed later, a missense DCLRE1C variant was found to be linked to TCR beta V- and J-gene trimming.

In germline, CDR1 is MDHEN, CDR2 SYDVKM. CDR3 length equals 16 residues. V lost 6 bases to trimming and J lost 0 bases, with 15 bases between them. PCR used 60 Vbeta primers and 13 Jbeta primers. TCRdb's copy holds only in-frame clones and misses some; the assay was immunoSEQ multiplex PCR. The sample is made up of approximately 96,000 clones, and the top ten hold 5.5% to 6.5% of it. The clonotype originates from a girl aged 5-17 years in good health and CMV-seropositive. Sequencing was carried out using PBMCs. The J gene is TRBJ1-5, the V gene TRBV28, with D unclear. The CDR3 protein is CASSWVGSYSNQPQHF. CDR3 sequence (DNA): TGTGCCAGCAGCTGGGTGGGCAGTTATAGCAATCAGCCCCAGCATTTT.